The 20 T cell receptor beta chains below all came from one sample that was sequenced in a study of OX40 agonist ivuxolimab in advanced cancers. The assay was immunoSEQ multiplex PCR, and TCRdb's table has in-frame clones only and misses some. The sample comprises some 60,000 clones, around 82% of which are singletons, and around 2% rests with the top ten. Specimen: CD4+ or CD8+ T cells sorted from blood, collected in a trial of the OX40 agonist ivuxolimab. The receptors stem from an adult with an advanced solid tumor such as melanoma, head and neck, liver or kidney cancer.

The chain is built from TRBV9 and TRBJ1-1; D remains ambiguous. This CDR3 has 14 residues. Trimming took 0 bases from V and 0 from J, leaving 6 bases between them. CDR1 is SGDLS, CDR2 YYNGEE, per germline. CDR3 DNA: TGTGCCAGCAGCGTAGTGACGGTGAACACTGAAGCTTTCTTT. Translated, it gives CASSVVTVNTEAFF.

In its sample, this clone was seen once. This chain links TRBV7-3 with TRBJ2-3; D is uncertain. V was cut by 5 bases and J by 5 bases, with 17 bases left in between. Germline V gene data show CDR1 as SGHTA and CDR2 as FQGTGA. The length of the CDR3 is 15 residues. The CDR3 sequence: CASSPRGSWIDTQYF. The CDR3 bases are TGTGCCAGCAGCCCTCGCGGTAGCTGGATAGATACGCAGTATTTT.

The chain joins TRBV10-3 to TRBJ1-2; 9 nucleotides align to TRBD1. This CDR3 spans 12 amino acids. The germline CDR1 and CDR2 sequences are ENHRY and SYGVKD. V shed 6 bases and J 8 bases; nucleotides not matched to a gene: 4. The CDR3 DNA sequence: TGTGCCATCAGACAGGGGGCGGACGGCTACACCTTC. This sequence encodes CAIRQGADGYTF.

As regards this clone: This same CDR3 is encoded by further DNA sequences in the sample. V gene TRBV30 combines with J gene TRBJ2-5; TRBD1 matches 7 bases. The CDR3 runs 14 residues. Trimming cost V 3 bases and J 1 base; bases outside gene matches: 5. The germline V gene has CDR1 GTSNPN and CDR2 SVGIG (reference sequence). CDR3 region: CAWSVGGPQETQYF. In DNA form, the CDR3 reads TGTGCCTGGAGCGTAGGGGGCCCCCAAGAGACCCAGTACTTC.

The gene calls are TRBV5-6 and TRBJ2-5; D is perhaps TRBD2 (5 bases). Germline V gives CDR1 SGHDT, CDR2 YYEEEE. The length of the CDR3 is 14 residues. The germline V and J ends were trimmed by 0 bases and 2 bases, with 8 bases remaining between them. In nucleotides, the CDR3 is TGTGCCAGCAGCTTGGGGCGGGTACAAGAGACCCAGTACTTC. Translation: CASSLGRVQETQYF.

The chain employs TRBV18 and TRBJ1-2, with D possibly TRBD1 on 5 matching bases. Trimming cost V 5 bases and J 7 bases, with 17 bases left between them. Germline CDR1 and CDR2: KGHSH and LQKENI. The CDR3 is 14 residues long. The CDR3 protein is CASSGTGAQIGYTF. DNA of the CDR3: TGTGCCAGCTCAGGTACCGGGGCCCAGATTGGCTACACCTTC.

This chain links TRBV28 with TRBJ2-7, with a weak D call TRBD2 (6 bases). Between the trimmed V and J ends, which lost 10 bases and 6 bases, there was a span of 19 bases. The CDR3 spans 13 residues. In germline, CDR1 is MDHEN, CDR2 SYDVKM. The CDR3 region has the DNA TGTGCCACCCTACCAGGAGGGACCGTCGAGCAGTACTTC. Protein sequence: CATLPGGTVEQYF.

The sample holds one count of this clone. The chain recombines TRBV5-1 with TRBJ2-2; D is ambiguous. Trimming stripped 0 bases from V and 5 bases from J, with 5 bases between. The germline V gene encodes CDR1 SGHRS and CDR2 YFSETQ. The CDR3 spans 13 residues. The CDR3 sequence is CASSLGQTGELFF. As DNA, the CDR3 is TGCGCCAGCAGCTTGGGCCAGACCGGGGAGCTGTTTTTT.

The chain is built from TRBV7-9 and TRBJ1-3; D is uncertain. The CDR3 has 12 amino acids. V lost 6 bases to trimming and J lost 13 bases, with 16 bases between them. The germline CDR1 and CDR2 sequences are SEHNR and FQNEAQ (reference sequence). CDR3: CASRPASVPIYF. The CDR3 bases are TGTGCCAGCAGACCCGCCTCCGTCCCAATATATTTT.

This clone is a singleton in its sample. This chain uses TRBV4-1 with TRBJ1-2; D is undetermined. Trimming left V 3 bases short and J 4 bases short, with 21 bases between. Per the germline V gene, CDR1 is MGHRA and CDR2 is YSYEKL. The CDR3 contains 17 residues. The CDR3 nucleotides are TGCGCCAGCAGCCATGATTCCCTCCGTGGAAAAACCTATGGCTACACCTTC. The encoded protein is CASSHDSLRGKTYGYTF.

About this clone itself: Other DNA sequences of this sample code for an identical CDR3. The chain uses TRBV28 and TRBJ1-2; the D is unclear. The CDR3 has 12 amino acids. The V and J ends lost 3 bases and 5 bases respectively, with 7 bases between them. Germline V gene lookup returns CDR1 MDHEN and CDR2 SYDVKM. This chain's CDR3 is CASSFRAYGYTF. CDR3 in DNA: TGTGCCAGCAGTTTCCGGGCGTATGGCTACACCTTC.

J is TRBJ1-2 and V is TRBV20-1; D is possibly TRBD1 (5 bases). V was pared by 4 bases and J by 8 bases, with 11 bases between. Per the germline V gene, CDR1 is DFQATT and CDR2 is SNEGSKA (reference sequence). The CDR3 has 11 amino acids. CDR3 nucleotides: TGCAGTGCTACCGACGGACACGGCTACACCTTC. The encoded protein is CSATDGHGYTF.

The chain combines TRBV7-2 with TRBJ2-7; D is unresolved. The CDR3 sequence is 15 residues long. The V end was cut by 4 bases, the J end by 3 bases, with 16 bases between. Looked up from germline, CDR1 is SGHTA and CDR2 is FQGNSA. CDR3 sequence reads: CASSSTYDARYEQYF. The CDR3, as DNA: TGTGCCAGCAGCTCCACTTACGATGCCCGCTACGAGCAGTACTTC.

The chain is built from TRBV7-2 and TRBJ1-2, with D possibly TRBD1 on 6 matching bases. Germline CDR1 is SGHTA and CDR2 is FQGNSA. V lost 5 bases to trimming and J lost 4 bases, with 20 bases between them. CDR3 length: 16 amino acids. CDR3 amino acids: CASSGNSRGTLYGYTF. In nucleotides, the CDR3 is TGTGCCAGCAGCGGGAATTCCAGGGGCACGCTCTATGGCTACACCTTC.

This rearrangement joins TRBV5-4 to TRBJ1-2; the D gene is possibly TRBD1 (6 bases). The V end was cut by 1 base, the J end by 2 bases, with 9 bases between. The CDR3 runs 14 residues. The germline gives CDR1 SGHNT, CDR2 YYREEE (reference sequence). CDR3 loop: CASSLKQGNYGYTF. CDR3 DNA sequence: TGTGCCAGCAGCTTGAAGCAGGGGAACTATGGCTACACCTTC.

The chain couples TRBV18 to TRBJ2-7; 8 nucleotides align to TRBD2. V was pared by 2 bases and J by 2 bases, with 5 bases of the junction left unmatched. The CDR3 is 15 amino acids. The germline V gene encodes CDR1 KGHSH and CDR2 LQKENI. This CDR3 is CASSPGLAHTYEQYF. The CDR3 DNA follows: TGTGCCAGCTCACCAGGACTAGCCCATACCTACGAGCAGTACTTC.

With respect to this clone: Other nucleotide sequences from this sample produce the same CDR3. The chain is built from TRBV6-1 and TRBJ2-6; D is tentatively TRBD1 or TRBD2 (5 bases each). The CDR3 has 18 residues. CDR1 is MNHNS, CDR2 SASEGT, per germline. V lost 3 bases to trimming and J lost 0 bases, with 15 bases between them. In DNA, the CDR3 is TGTGCCAGCAGTGAGTGGCCCCCAGGGAGCTCTGGGGCCAACGTCCTGACTTTC. Protein product: CASSEWPPGSSGANVLTF.

This chain uses TRBV28 with TRBJ1-1; 11 bases align to TRBD1. V dropped 4 bases and J dropped 4; count of bases not matched to a gene: 5. Looked up from germline, CDR1 is MDHEN and CDR2 is SYDVKM. There are 15 residues in the CDR3. CDR3 sequence reads: CASSSLGQGGTEAFF. The DNA of the CDR3 is TGTGCCAGCAGTTCCCTGGGACAGGGGGGCACTGAAGCTTTCTTT.

The gene calls are TRBV5-4 and TRBJ2-5, with 9 bases that match TRBD1. Trimming cost V 4 bases and J 4 bases; bases outside gene matches: 11. Germline CDR1 and CDR2: SGHNT and YYREEE (reference sequence). This CDR3 comprises 16 residues. CDR3 nucleotide sequence: TGTGCCAGCAGCCCCGACCCGGGACAGGGTCCAGAGACCCAGTACTTC. Its translation: CASSPDPGQGPETQYF. The full variable domain, rest sourced from reference TRBV5-4 and TRBJ2-5, is ETGVTQSPTHLIKTRGQQVTLRCSSQSGHNTVSWYQQALGQGPQFIFQYYREEENGRGNFPPRFSGLQFPNYSSELNVNALELDDSALYLCASSPDPGQGPETQYFGPGTRLLVL.

The CDR3 sequence: CASSLDDAYEQYF. In DNA, the CDR3 is TGTGCCAGCAGCTTGGACGATGCCTACGAGCAGTACTTC. V and J are TRBV5-5 and TRBJ2-7; no firm D call. V dropped 0 bases and J dropped 2 bases, with 6 bases sitting between them. Germline values: CDR1 SGHKS, CDR2 YYEKEE (reference sequence). There are 13 residues in the CDR3.